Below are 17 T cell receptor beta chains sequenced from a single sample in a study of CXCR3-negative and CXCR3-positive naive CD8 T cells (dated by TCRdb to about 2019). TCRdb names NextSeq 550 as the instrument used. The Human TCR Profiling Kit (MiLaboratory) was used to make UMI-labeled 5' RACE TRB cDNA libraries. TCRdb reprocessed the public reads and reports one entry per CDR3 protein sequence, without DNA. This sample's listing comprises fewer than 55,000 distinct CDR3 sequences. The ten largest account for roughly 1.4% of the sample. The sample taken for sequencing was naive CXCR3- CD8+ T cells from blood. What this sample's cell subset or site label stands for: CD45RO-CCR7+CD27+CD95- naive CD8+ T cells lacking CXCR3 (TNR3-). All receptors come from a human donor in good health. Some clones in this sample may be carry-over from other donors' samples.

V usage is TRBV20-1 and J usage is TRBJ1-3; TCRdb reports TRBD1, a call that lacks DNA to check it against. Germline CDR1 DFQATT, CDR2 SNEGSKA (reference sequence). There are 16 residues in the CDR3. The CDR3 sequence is CSARDRTGESGNTIYF.

The CDR3 reads CASSMGVSDYEQYF. The chain has TRBV19 and TRBJ2-7. Germline CDR1 is LNHDA and CDR2 is SQIVND (reference sequence). The CDR3 loop spans 14 amino acids.

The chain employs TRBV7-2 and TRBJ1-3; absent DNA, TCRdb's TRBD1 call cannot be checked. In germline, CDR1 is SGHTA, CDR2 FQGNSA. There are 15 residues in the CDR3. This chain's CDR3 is CASSPTGSSGNTIYF.

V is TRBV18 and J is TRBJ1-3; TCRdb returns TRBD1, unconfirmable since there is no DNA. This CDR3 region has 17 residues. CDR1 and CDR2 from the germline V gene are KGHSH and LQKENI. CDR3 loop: CASSPWTGEILGNTIYF.

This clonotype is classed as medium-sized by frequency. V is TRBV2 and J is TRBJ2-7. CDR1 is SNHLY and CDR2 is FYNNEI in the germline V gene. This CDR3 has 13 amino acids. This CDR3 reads CASSEPGSYEQYF.

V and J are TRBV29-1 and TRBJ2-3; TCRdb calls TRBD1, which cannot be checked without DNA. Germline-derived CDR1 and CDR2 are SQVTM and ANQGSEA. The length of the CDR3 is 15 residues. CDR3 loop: CSTSWGGRSTDTQYF.

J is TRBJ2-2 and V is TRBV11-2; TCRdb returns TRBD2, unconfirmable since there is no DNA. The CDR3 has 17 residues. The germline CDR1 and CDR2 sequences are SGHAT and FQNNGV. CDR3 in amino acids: CASSQVPAGGRTGELFF.

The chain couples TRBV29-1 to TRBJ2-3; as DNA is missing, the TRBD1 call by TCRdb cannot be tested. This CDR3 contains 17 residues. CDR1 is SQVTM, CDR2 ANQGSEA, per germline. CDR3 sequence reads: CSVEVGLEEGASDTQYF.

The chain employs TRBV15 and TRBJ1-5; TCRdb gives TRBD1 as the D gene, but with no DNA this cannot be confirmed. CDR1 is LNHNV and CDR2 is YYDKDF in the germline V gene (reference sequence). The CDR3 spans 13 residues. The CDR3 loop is CATSGDRGKPQHF.

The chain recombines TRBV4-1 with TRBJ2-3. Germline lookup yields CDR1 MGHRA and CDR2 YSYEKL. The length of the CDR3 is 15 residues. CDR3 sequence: CASSQLSGSTDTQYF.

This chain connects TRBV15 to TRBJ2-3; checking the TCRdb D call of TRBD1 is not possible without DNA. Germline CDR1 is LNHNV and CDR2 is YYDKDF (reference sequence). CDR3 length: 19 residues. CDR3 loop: CATSRDGQGRWLSTDTQYF.

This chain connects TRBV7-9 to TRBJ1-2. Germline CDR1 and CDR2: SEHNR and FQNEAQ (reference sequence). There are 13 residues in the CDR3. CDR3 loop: CASSLGGLNGYTF.

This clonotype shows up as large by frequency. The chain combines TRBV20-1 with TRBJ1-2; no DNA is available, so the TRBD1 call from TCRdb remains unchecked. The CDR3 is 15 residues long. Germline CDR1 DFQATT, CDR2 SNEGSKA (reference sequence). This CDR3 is CSARDLGGINYGYTF.

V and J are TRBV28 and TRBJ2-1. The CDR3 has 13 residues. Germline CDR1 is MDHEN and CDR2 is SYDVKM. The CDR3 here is CASIPRSYNEQFF.

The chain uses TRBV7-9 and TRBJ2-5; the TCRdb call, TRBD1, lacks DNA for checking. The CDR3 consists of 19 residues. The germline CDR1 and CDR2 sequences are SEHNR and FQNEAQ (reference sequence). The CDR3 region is CASSLAEGWTDAEEETQYF.

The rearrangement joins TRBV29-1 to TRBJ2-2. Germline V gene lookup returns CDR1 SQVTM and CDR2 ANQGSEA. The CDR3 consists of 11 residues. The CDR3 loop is CSVYGAGELFF.

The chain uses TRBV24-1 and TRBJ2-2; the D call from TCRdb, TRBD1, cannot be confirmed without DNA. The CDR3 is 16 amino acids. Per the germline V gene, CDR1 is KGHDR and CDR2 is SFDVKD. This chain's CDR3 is CATMTGYLEHTGELFF.